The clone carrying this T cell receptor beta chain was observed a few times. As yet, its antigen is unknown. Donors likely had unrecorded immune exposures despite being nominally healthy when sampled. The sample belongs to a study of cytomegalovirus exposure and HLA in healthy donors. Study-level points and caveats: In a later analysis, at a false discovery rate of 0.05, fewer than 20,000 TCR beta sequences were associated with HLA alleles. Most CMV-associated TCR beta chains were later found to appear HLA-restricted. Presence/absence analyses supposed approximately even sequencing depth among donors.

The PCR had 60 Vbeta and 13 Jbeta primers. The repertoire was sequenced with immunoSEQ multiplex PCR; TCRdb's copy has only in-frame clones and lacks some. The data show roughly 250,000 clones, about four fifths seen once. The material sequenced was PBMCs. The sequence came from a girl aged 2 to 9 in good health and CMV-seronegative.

The CDR3 here is CASSESGASYNEQFF. In nucleotides, the CDR3 is TGTGCCAGCAGTGAGAGCGGGGCGTCCTACAATGAGCAGTTCTTC. V usage is TRBV6-4 and J usage is TRBJ2-1; 7 bases align to TRBD2. CDR3 length: 15 amino acids. Germline values: CDR1 MRHNA, CDR2 SNTAGT. V gave up 3 bases and J gave up 1 base; unmatched junction bases: 3.